This T cell receptor beta chain was recorded in a study of graft-versus-host responses after intestinal transplantation (dated by TCRdb to the early 2020s). At the level of the whole study: Recipients received multivisceral, liver-intestinal, or isolated intestinal transplants. Anti-thymocyte globulin induction was given to all recipients, followed by maintenance tacrolimus and steroids for two to four years. Graft-versus-host and host-versus-graft alloreactive T cell clones were tracked in the graft, circulation and bone marrow after intestinal transplantation using bulk TCR-beta CDR3 sequencing. To identify alloreactive clones, pre-transplant mixed lymphocyte reaction products were sequenced and compared with unstimulated pre-transplant donor and recipient T cells. A cohort of more than 20 intestinal transplant recipients, including one retransplant, was enrolled, and a few patients lacking pretransplant specimens were excluded. A peak of at least 4% donor T cells among recipient peripheral blood mononuclear cells was the definition used for donor T cell macrochimerism. Rather than going through the commercial service, samples from three later patients were sequenced in-house on an Illumina MiSeq and processed with MiXCR.

Germline trimming: 6 bases from V, 0 bases from J; junction bases outside gene matches: 2. From the cysteine up to the phenylalanine, the CDR3 has a length of 14 residues. Only CDR3 DNA is held: 42 bases, read in frame from base 1. From a lookup of the germline V gene, CDR1 and CDR2 are SGHRS and YFSETQ. Library preparation employed the immunoSEQ multiplex PCR assay. High-throughput TCR-beta CDR3 sequencing of genomic DNA from most patients was performed by Adaptive Biotechnologies. The authors' analysis ran thus. Adaptive's ImmunoSEQ software supplied the TCR sequencing data for 15 to 20 patients, while MiXCR and VDJtools were used to process a few other patients. Because the origin of CDR3 nucleotide sequences shared between donor and recipient could not be assigned, those sequences were removed. To count as alloreactive, a clone needed at least 2-fold expansion over unstimulated cells and a minimum CFSE-low frequency of 0.002% (template counts) or 0.001% (read counts). Clones were considered mappable if detected in sequenced pre-transplant spleen, lymph node, or MLR CFSE-low populations of the donor or recipient. Cumulative frequency of alloreactive clones was calculated as a percentage of all sequences weighted by copy number. The immuneACCESS repertoire file appears here via TCRdb, limited to in-frame rearrangements. These files lack a portion of the clones; in checked studies, under half of the deficit traces to unresolved V genes, and the cause of the others is not known. For V, J and clone size, that table is used; D and trimming come from the DNA. The sample table records approximately 77,000 clones; approximately 92% of these occur just once. Of the sample, 0.55% to 0.8% is held by the ten largest clones.

Blood samples were collected up to 4 times in the first month after transplant and then at least monthly when available. Of note for this clone: What antigen it recognizes has not been identified. Base qualities are not at hand, and no much larger clone is one base apart.

What the research found in general, with its limitations: GvH clones were found in recipient bone marrow, and some of the GvH clones appeared earlier in ileal mucosa or blood, which is consistent with an intestinal mucosal origin. Conclusions were limited by the relatively low number and heterogeneity of intestinal transplant patients. Peak levels of circulating GvH clones were associated with declines in HvG clones early after transplant. In patients with donor T cell macrochimerism, the allografts had high GvH to HvG T cell clonal ratios.

The rearranged chain carries TRBV5-1 and TRBJ2-1; 8 bases in between match TRBD2. The origin of this receptor is a human patient who received an intestinal transplant, so some T cells may come from the graft donor. Material: PBMCs, obtained 98 days after intestinal transplantation. The CDR3 protein sequence reads: CASKRESSYNEQFF. The sequence in DNA is TGCGCCAGCAAGCGGGAGAGCTCCTACAATGAGCAGTTCTTC.